These 32 T cell receptor beta chains originate from one sample sequenced in a study of shared clonotypes between healthy human individuals (dated by TCRdb to about 2020). Receptors were amplified or captured by the immunoSEQ multiplex PCR assay. This is the immuneACCESS table as TCRdb keeps it, with only in-frame sequences that have V and J called. A part of the clones is gone; compared with another copy, unresolved V genes explain less than half, and the rest is unexplained. This sample is represented by around 1.1 million clones; approximately 80% of them were singletons. 0.85% to 1% of the sample is in the top ten clones. The sequenced sample consisted of memory CD4+ T cells from PBMCs. This specimen's cell subset or site label, interpreted: CD45RA-negative fraction. The receptors shown here come from a man aged 18 to 29 in good health. Some clones in this sample may be carry-over from other donors' samples.

The sample holds a few counts of this clone. The chain couples TRBV29-1 to TRBJ2-7, with 7 bases fitting TRBD1. Germline V lookup: CDR1 SQVTM, CDR2 ANQGSEA. The trim removed 3 bases at V and 2 bases at J, leaving 4 bases unmatched. This CDR3 spans 13 amino acids. The CDR3 loop is CSVDVQGTYEQYF. The DNA of the CDR3 is TGCAGCGTTGATGTACAGGGGACCTACGAGCAGTACTTC.

DNA for the CDR3: TGTGCCAGCGACAAGGAGCGGGAAGCCTACGAGCAGTACTTC. It yields the protein CASDKEREAYEQYF. The chain uses TRBV2 and TRBJ2-7; 7 bases align to TRBD2. With 8 bases clipped from V and 2 bases from J, the junction kept 9 bases outside the gene matches. Germline lookup yields CDR1 SNHLY and CDR2 FYNNEI. The length of the CDR3 is 14 residues.

The chain links TRBV11-2 to TRBJ2-7; D gene ambiguous. The CDR3 is made up of 14 amino acids. CDR1 and CDR2 (germline): SGHAT, FQNNGV. Trimming cost V 3 bases and J 6 bases, with 15 bases left between them. The CDR3 is CASSFNNPLSEQYF. CDR3 DNA: TGTGCCAGCAGCTTTAATAATCCGCTTTCCGAGCAGTACTTC. The variable domain in full, completed from reference TRBV11-2 and TRBJ2-7, reads EAGVAQSPRYKIIEKRQSVAFWCNPISGHATLYWYQQILGQGPKLLIQFQNNGVVDDSQLPKDRFSAERLKGVDSTLKIQPAKLEDSAVYLCASSFNNPLSEQYFGPGTRLTVT.

The V and J genes are TRBV4-1 and TRBJ1-4, with D unclear. This CDR3 is built from 14 residues. V was trimmed by 7 bases and J by 0 bases, leaving 9 bases between them. In germline, CDR1 is MGHRA, CDR2 YSYEKL. The CDR3 here is CASKDTATNEKLFF. CDR3 nucleotide sequence: TGCGCCAGCAAAGACACTGCAACTAATGAAAAACTGTTTTTT.

The chain links TRBV15 to TRBJ1-3; D remains ambiguous. This CDR3 has 14 amino acids. The germline V and J ends were trimmed by 6 bases and 6 bases, with 15 bases remaining between them. Germline CDR1 is LNHNV and CDR2 is YYDKDF (reference sequence). The CDR3 nucleotides read TGTGCCACCAGGGCACTTGGGCAGATAAACACCATATATTTT. Translation gives CATRALGQINTIYF.

The V call is TRBV25-1, the J call TRBJ1-2; no reliable D call. CDR3 size: 13 residues. V shed 8 bases and J shed 5 bases, with 15 bases lying between them. Germline CDR1 MGHDK, CDR2 SYGVNS. The CDR3 bases are TGTGCCAGCGAGGATTCCAACCTATATGGCTACACCTTC. It is translated as CASEDSNLYGYTF.

The chain links TRBV18 to TRBJ2-1, with 11 bases identical to TRBD2. J lost 4 bases, V lost 3 bases, and 8 bases had no gene match. CDR1 KGHSH and CDR2 LQKENI come from the germline V gene. The CDR3 has 17 residues. CDR3 bases: TGTGCCAGCTCACCCCCCCCTGGGACTAGCGGATACAATGAGCAGTTCTTC. Translating it yields CASSPPPGTSGYNEQFF.

This rearrangement joins TRBV11-1 to TRBJ1-2; perhaps TRBD1 as D (6 bases). The ends were cut back, 7 bases at V and 2 bases at J, with 17 bases in the middle. This CDR3 is 15 amino acids long. Per the germline V gene, CDR1 is SGHAT and CDR2 is FQDESV (reference sequence). CDR3 sequence (DNA): TGTGCCAGCACCCCTTTCGCAGGGGCGAACTATGGCTACACCTTC. It codes for CASTPFAGANYGYTF.

The chain employs TRBV18 and TRBJ2-1; possible D gene TRBD1, 6 bases. V was clipped by 5 bases and J by 4 bases, with 12 bases between them. CDR3 length: 14 residues. Per the germline V gene, CDR1 is KGHSH and CDR2 is LQKENI. The CDR3 protein is CASSSGQTYNEQFF. CDR3 bases: TGTGCCAGCTCATCAGGACAGACGTACAATGAGCAGTTCTTC.

Of note for this clone: With a far larger clone one base away, a read error is the likely cause. The CDR3 reads CASSLGVADTQYF. The CDR3 DNA reads TGTGCCAGCAGCTTAGGGGTGGCAGATACGCAGTATTTT. The chain has TRBV7-9 and TRBJ2-3; D remains unclear. The CDR3 extends over 13 amino acids. Trimming left V 1 base short and J 4 bases short, with 6 bases between. The germline V gene has CDR1 SEHNR and CDR2 FQNEAQ (reference sequence).

The chain couples TRBV7-2 to TRBJ2-5; D possibly corresponds to TRBD1 (6 bases). Germline V gene data show CDR1 as SGHTA and CDR2 as FQGNSA. The CDR3 length is 14 residues. Trimming took 5 bases from V and 2 from J, leaving 12 bases between them. The CDR3 here is CASSQGTVQETQYF. CDR3 coding DNA: TGTGCCAGCAGCCAGGGGACGGTGCAAGAGACCCAGTACTTC.

This clone was observed once. The gene calls are TRBV9 and TRBJ2-5, with TRBD2 identical over 7 bases. With 4 bases clipped from V and 2 bases from J, the junction kept 11 bases outside the gene matches. CDR1 and CDR2 (germline): SGDLS, YYNGEE. This CDR3 is built from 16 residues. The CDR3 sequence is CASSPNGLAAQETQYF. Here the CDR3 DNA reads TGTGCCAGCAGCCCCAACGGGCTAGCGGCACAAGAGACCCAGTACTTC. The entire variable domain, with the rest obtained from reference TRBV9 and TRBJ2-5, is as follows: DSGVTQTPKHLITATGQRVTLRCSPRSGDLSVYWYQQSLDQGLQFLIQYYNGEERAKGNILERFSAQQFPDLHSELNLSSLELGDSALYFCASSPNGLAAQETQYFGPGTRLLVL.

This clone has a count of ten or more. The sample holds other DNA sequences that translate to the same CDR3. The rearrangement joins TRBV7-3 to TRBJ2-2; 7 bases are shared with TRBD2. V shed 5 bases and J 4 bases; nucleotides not matched to a gene: 4. CDR1 and CDR2 (germline): SGHTA, FQGTGA. The CDR3 has 14 residues. CDR3 amino acids: CASSPGGSTGELFF. CDR3 nucleotides: TGTGCCAGCAGCCCCGGGGGGAGCACCGGGGAGCTGTTTTTT.

The chain employs TRBV27 and TRBJ2-2; the match to TRBD1 covers 8 bases. From germline, CDR1 is MNHEY and CDR2 SMNVEV (reference sequence). The V and J ends lost 6 bases and 7 bases, in that order; junction bases with no gene match: 10. There are 15 residues in the CDR3. CDR3 sequence reads: CASRPQGGLGGELFF. CDR3 sequence (DNA): TGTGCCAGCAGGCCACAGGGGGGTTTGGGCGGGGAGCTGTTTTTT.

This clone was picked up a small number of times. The V call is TRBV6-5, the J call TRBJ2-2; 8 nucleotides match TRBD1. CDR1 is MNHEY and CDR2 is SVGAGI in the germline V gene. The CDR3 runs 15 residues. The V segment lost 5 bases and the J segment 1 base; nucleotides outside the gene matches: 3. Written as DNA, the CDR3 is TGTGCCAGCAGTCAGGACAGGGTGAACACCGGGGAGCTGTTTTTT. Protein sequence: CASSQDRVNTGELFF.

The chain recombines TRBV7-3 with TRBJ2-5, with D perhaps TRBD2 (7 bases). Germline V lookup: CDR1 SGHTA, CDR2 FQGTGA. The CDR3 runs 14 residues. The V end was cut by 5 bases, the J end by 5 bases, with 15 bases between. The CDR3 coding sequence is TGTGCCAGCAGCCCCCGCGGGGGCAAGGAGACCCAGTACTTC. It specifies CASSPRGGKETQYF.

The chain employs TRBV27 and TRBJ1-2, with D unclear. Trimming left V 7 bases short and J 4 bases short, with 22 bases between. The CDR3 sequence is 16 residues long. Germline V CDR1 and CDR2: MNHEY, SMNVEV (reference sequence). The CDR3, as DNA: TGTGCCAGCAAACGATCGTGGACTGATCCGGGCTATGGCTACACCTTC. It translates to CASKRSWTDPGYGYTF.

V is TRBV30 and J is TRBJ2-5; D ambiguous. Trimming cost V 3 bases and J 2 bases, with 16 bases left between them. This CDR3 has 15 amino acids. Germline V CDR1 and CDR2: GTSNPN, SVGIG (reference sequence). The CDR3: CAWSLNMGPQETQYF. In DNA, the CDR3 is TGTGCCTGGAGCCTCAACATGGGCCCACAAGAGACCCAGTACTTC.

A remark on this clone: One end of the junction fails to match germline, which may point to a read error. The J gene is TRBJ2-5, the V gene TRBV6-5; D gene ambiguous. The CDR3 consists of 11 residues. The V gene's germline CDR1 is MNHEY and CDR2 SVGAGI. CDR3 region: CASSYHETQYF. The CDR3 DNA sequence: TGTGCCAGCAGTTACCACGAGACCCAGTACTTC.

Comments on this clone: The same CDR3 arises from other DNA sequences in this sample as well. The chain carries TRBV10-3 and TRBJ2-5; 9 positions match TRBD1. The CDR3 runs 13 residues. V shed 6 bases and J 1 base; nucleotides not matched to a gene: 0. Germline V lookup: CDR1 ENHRY, CDR2 SYGVKD. CDR3 sequence: CAIRGQGQETQYF. The CDR3 nucleotides read TGTGCCATCAGGGGACAGGGCCAAGAGACCCAGTACTTC.

The genes are TRBV11-1 and TRBJ2-3; D is unclear. This CDR3 spans 14 amino acids. Trimming pared 3 bases from V and 6 bases from J, leaving 13 bases between. Looked up from germline, CDR1 is SGHAT and CDR2 is FQDESV (reference sequence). The CDR3 DNA reads TGTGCCAGCAGCTTTTCCCCCTTGGGCGATACGCAGTATTTT. This gives the protein CASSFSPLGDTQYF.

This chain uses TRBV5-1 with TRBJ1-3; D is perhaps TRBD1 (6 bases). Germline values: CDR1 SGHRS, CDR2 YFSETQ. The length of the CDR3 is 17 residues. Trimming pared 2 bases from V and 0 bases from J, leaving 15 bases between. The CDR3: CASSFIKHRVSGNTIYF. DNA for the CDR3: TGCGCCAGCAGCTTCATAAAGCACAGGGTCTCTGGAAACACCATATATTTT.

The CDR3 reads CASSWAHGETQYF. CDR3 nucleotide sequence: TGCGCCAGCAGCTGGGCTCACGGAGAGACCCAGTACTTC. The chain is built from TRBV5-1 and TRBJ2-5; D remains unclear. Germline V gene lookup returns CDR1 SGHRS and CDR2 YFSETQ. V lost 3 bases to trimming and J lost 4 bases, with 10 bases between them. The CDR3 consists of 13 residues.

The V and J genes are TRBV7-3 and TRBJ2-5; D remains ambiguous. CDR3 size: 13 residues. In germline, CDR1 is SGHTA, CDR2 FQGTGA. The ends were cut back, 0 bases at V and 5 bases at J, with 7 bases in the middle. CDR3: CASSLTQGETQYF. CDR3 DNA: TGTGCCAGCAGCTTAACCCAAGGGGAGACCCAGTACTTC.

V gene TRBV14 combines with J gene TRBJ1-1; D is uncertain. Trimming left V 1 base short and J 4 bases short, with 7 bases between. The CDR3 extends over 13 amino acids. The germline V gene encodes CDR1 SGHDN and CDR2 FVKESK. The CDR3 region is CASSQAWGTEAFF. DNA of the CDR3: TGTGCCAGCAGCCAAGCTTGGGGCACTGAAGCTTTCTTT.

About this clone: Other DNA sequences of this sample code for an identical CDR3. This chain links TRBV18 with TRBJ2-5, with 7 bases identical to TRBD1. CDR1 KGHSH and CDR2 LQKENI come from the germline V gene. The CDR3 is made up of 14 amino acids. The V and J ends lost 3 bases and 5 bases, in that order; junction bases with no gene match: 6. CDR3 sequence: CASSPGQAGETQYF. The CDR3 DNA is TGTGCCAGCTCACCCGGACAGGCCGGGGAGACCCAGTACTTC.

To note about this clone: This same CDR3 is encoded by further DNA sequences in the sample. This chain joins TRBV5-1 and TRBJ1-1; a possible D gene is TRBD1 (5 bases). This CDR3 has 13 amino acids. V lost 2 bases to trimming and J lost 2 bases, with 7 bases between them. Germline CDR1 is SGHRS and CDR2 is YFSETQ. The CDR3 DNA sequence: TGCGCCAGCAGCTTTGGGGGAAACACTGAAGCTTTCTTT. This encodes CASSFGGNTEAFF.

This clone was counted ten times or more. The chain has TRBV7-2 and TRBJ1-2, with TRBD1 matching over 7 bases. The trim removed 2 bases at V and 3 bases at J, leaving 9 bases unmatched. Per the germline V gene, CDR1 is SGHTA and CDR2 is FQGNSA. The CDR3 runs 16 residues. In DNA, the CDR3 is TGTGCCAGCAGCTTAAATACAGGGGCACCTTACTATGGCTACACCTTC. Residues: CASSLNTGAPYYGYTF.

This chain links TRBV14 with TRBJ2-3; D gene uncertain. From germline, CDR1 is SGHDN and CDR2 FVKESK. The V end was cut by 6 bases, the J end by 4 bases, with 8 bases between. The CDR3 loop spans 12 amino acids. CDR3 DNA sequence: TGTGCCAGCAGTCACACGTCAGATACGCAGTATTTT. Its translation is CASSHTSDTQYF.

In its sample, this clone was seen once. The DNA for the CDR3 is TGTGCCAGCAGTTATCCCAGGACTAGCGGGAGTCTTAAGTATGAGCAGTTCTTC. Translation gives CASSYPRTSGSLKYEQFF. The chain employs TRBV28 and TRBJ2-1, with 13 nucleotides matching TRBD2. The CDR3 length is 18 residues. Germline CDR1 and CDR2: MDHEN and SYDVKM. V gave up 4 bases and J gave up 8 bases; unmatched junction bases: 14.

V and J are TRBV28 and TRBJ1-1, with 8 bases that match TRBD1. Trimming at V came to 8 bases and at J to 0 bases, leaving 8 bases not matched to a gene. Germline V gene lookup returns CDR1 MDHEN and CDR2 SYDVKM. The CDR3 totals 15 residues. CDR3 protein: CASGIPTGVNTEAFF. The CDR3, as DNA: TGTGCCAGCGGGATCCCGACAGGGGTGAACACTGAAGCTTTCTTT.

The chain recombines TRBV7-2 with TRBJ2-5; D unresolved. V lost 3 bases and J 5 bases, leaving 10 bases between the germline ends. Germline V gives CDR1 SGHTA, CDR2 FQGNSA. The CDR3 spans 13 residues. The CDR3 spells CASSFTAWETQYF. The CDR3, as DNA: TGTGCCAGCAGCTTCACTGCGTGGGAGACCCAGTACTTC.